This T cell receptor beta chain is drawn from a study of cytomegalovirus exposure and HLA in healthy donors (dated by TCRdb to about 2017). For the wider study: According to an earlier analysis of a few hundred of the donors, 150 million to 200 million T cells yielded 117 million unique TCR beta sequences and around 280 Gb of sequence data. Around 320 gigabases of sequencing data and tens of millions of unique TCR sequences were included in an early release covering about 600 HLA-typed donors. Of the 398 genotyped donors, 65% to 90% fell in the genetic ancestry cluster associated with self-reported Caucasian donors. The study was designed to test whether signatures of past pathogen exposure could be identified by cataloging public T cell receptors. Using immunosequencing, the study profiled T cell repertoires from about 620 subjects and related those repertoires to cytomegalovirus serostatus. In addition to the first cohort of 500 to 850 subjects, a separate validation cohort of 100 to 150 different subjects was used. To predict cytomegalovirus infection status, the study brought together high-throughput TCR immunosequencing, statistical association of individual TCRs with disease status, and machine learning. A later analysis re-examined previously published TCR beta repertoires from 600 to 700 donors and added high-resolution HLA genotyping to investigate patterns of TCR occurrence. Rather than drawing on any new phenotypic data, the later analysis identified candidate immune exposures from TCR beta sequences and the way those sequences occurred across donors. To decide whether each TCR beta V gene segment behaved as functional or pseudogenic, an earlier analysis of nearly 600 of the donors relied on high-throughput TCR beta sequencing. Alongside the repertoire data, information on donor age, sex, ethnicity and CMV serostatus was compiled. In a later genetic analysis, genome-wide SNP genotypes for 398 of the 666 donors were used, and that subset was treated as a discovery cohort. Every repertoire in the discovery cohort had been generated on one and the same sequencing platform. HLA typing covered class I and class II loci at four-digit resolution. The number of typed donors differed by locus: about 620-640 for A, B, C, DRB1 and DQB1; approximately 520 for DQA1; some 590 for DPA1; and approximately 450 for DPB1. Four or five DR-DQ haplotypes were treated as single units for association and clustering because of strong linkage in the cohort. Across approximately 400 genotyped donors of the cohort, an average of 235,054 unique TCR beta nucleotide sequences per donor were sequenced, and roughly a sixth of those sequences were non-productive. Points the paper makes about the study in general: It was suggested by the authors that the approach could potentially be generalized to other disease states and immunological phenotypes. In a later analysis, TCR association rates were found to vary across HLA loci, with the most associated TCRs seen for DRB1 alleles and the fewest for HLA-C alleles. In a later analysis, around 15,000 TCR beta sequences were associated with specific HLA alleles at a false discovery rate of 0.05. A later analysis reported that several top co-occurrence clusters appeared linked to parvovirus B19, influenza, CMV and Epstein-Barr virus. An association between a missense DCLRE1C variant and V-gene and J-gene trimming of TCR beta chains was found in a later genetic analysis and replicated in an independent cohort. A later analysis found that most CMV-associated TCR beta chains appeared HLA-restricted, with HLA associations seemingly driven largely by CMV exposure. In vitro tests confirmed that a few of the cytomegalovirus-associated TCR beta chains recognize cytomegalovirus antigens. The study gave a list of more than 150 TCR beta chains associated with cytomegalovirus. While some public TCRs were present in many individuals, most TCR sequences turned up only very rarely across donors. In a later genetic analysis, fewer N-insertions in productive TCRs were reported among donors in an Asian-associated ancestry cluster than the approximately 710-donor mean. In a later analysis, HLA-associated TCR beta chains were found to be more clonally expanded and to have lower generation probabilities than equally common non-associated chains. A group of highly shared sequence variants was considered likely to be a technical artifact of the sequencing pipeline. Because counts were too low, roughly 18 rarely observed V segments, including chromosome 9 orphons, were left out of the earlier analysis of some 640 of the donors. Roughly uniform sequencing depth across donors was assumed in presence/absence analyses, although this assumption may not hold. Because the 87-base-pair reads could not distinguish some IMGT-functional V segments, including TRBV6-2 and TRBV6-3, those segments were excluded. When HLA alleles, especially DR and DQ, strongly co-occurred, TCR associations were difficult to assign to individual alleles. Immune exposure information for the cohort was limited to CMV serostatus. In an earlier analysis of approximately 590 of the donors, most TCR beta V segments appeared in productive rearrangements about 90% or about 30% of the time, broadly matching IMGT annotations. Only TCR beta chains were sequenced in this cohort, and the absence of alpha or paired-chain data limited detectable features. Because some donors lacked HLA typing at each locus, the association tests relied only on the typed subset. The classifier was reported to diagnose cytomegalovirus status with high specificity and sensitivity in both the original and validation cohorts. Correlated functional status among segregating V segments might be attributable to linkage disequilibrium, but an unknown experimental factor could not be ruled out. A further reported finding was that TCR beta sequences accurately predicted the HLA-A and HLA-B alleles for most subjects in the first cohort.

On this clone itself: Its antigen is still unknown. Per-nucleotide qualities are absent, and no much larger clonotype sits a single base away.

Library preparation was by the immunoSEQ multiplex PCR assay. For the multiplex PCR, a mixture combining 60 forward primers for TCR Vbeta segments and 13 reverse primers for TCR Jbeta segments was used. The CDR3 region of rearranged TCR beta genes was amplified from genomic DNA by a multiplex PCR assay. On the Illumina HiSeq System, the amplified TCR beta libraries were sequenced as 87-base-pair reads. The authors processed their data as follows. A later analysis counted about 80 million unique TCR beta chains across the 650 to 700 repertoires, and roughly 11 million of these chains were shared by at least two donors. Raw reads were error-corrected and collapsed into unique sequences by a nearest-neighbor algorithm in which closely related sequences were merged to remove PCR and sequencing errors. To assign V, D and J gene segments, CDR3 sequences were aligned to IMGT reference sequences. For a sequence to be retained, a match of at least six nucleotides to both a V gene segment and a J gene segment was required. A rearrangement counted as productive if the CDR3 had no stop codons and remained in frame with V and J, and every other rearrangement counted as non-productive. CDR3 was defined by IMGT convention, running from the second conserved V-encoded cysteine to the conserved J-encoded phenylalanine. The earlier analysis of approximately 590 of the donors excluded any sequence lacking an unambiguous match to a single V gene segment. An earlier analysis of fewer than 650 of the donors classified V segments as functional when productive rearrangements were above 56.7% and as segregating when the standard deviation between donors was above 5%. A statistical classification framework was built to diagnose cytomegalovirus status from the catalog of TCR beta chain sequences. In a later analysis, TCR nucleotide sequences were compared against IMGT/GENE-DB human TR gene sequences so that V and J genes could be assigned. The TCRdist pipeline was used in a later analysis to assign CDR3 sequences and most-parsimonious VDJ recombination scenarios. In a later analysis, each TCR beta chain was defined by its CDR3 amino acid sequence together with its V-gene family, and reads lacking a unique V-gene family were excluded. As a way to deal with suspected cross-contamination and a sequencing artifact, a later analysis dropped 592 nucleotide sequences that were highly shared and had low generation probability. In a later analysis, a clonal expansion index was calculated for each public chain from normalized within-repertoire ranks of inferred template counts. Generation probabilities in a later analysis came from a VDJ recombination model fitted to out-of-frame rearrangements, and those results were checked against IGoR. A later analysis scored TCR-TCR, TCR-HLA and TCR-CMV co-occurrence with hypergeometric tests, applying a repertoire-size bias correction to TCR pairs. False discovery rates were estimated in a later analysis by permuting HLA or CMV assignments 20 times. A later analysis grouped co-occurring TCRs with DBSCAN, adding TCRdist sequence similarity when clustering within HLA-allele-positive subsets. Repertoires with fewer than 30,000 or more than 120,000 public chains, plus five repertoires with anomalous nucleotide sharing, were excluded from co-occurrence clustering. The table comes from immuneACCESS by way of TCRdb, which keeps in-frame sequences with V and J called. Part of the clones is missing from these tables; in studies checked, under half for an unresolved V gene and the rest for unknown reasons. D and trimming were read from the DNA, whereas the V and J calls and clone size are those reported in that table. Within this sample are under 250,000 clones, with around 80% of them counted one time only. The top ten clones comprise less than 0.6% of the sample.

The cohort consisted of 600 to 750 healthy bone marrow donors. Cohort members were all nominally healthy when sampled, although unrecorded immune exposures were likely present. The donor was CMV seronegative and belonged to the group of 352 seronegative cohort members. Every donor gave a peripheral blood sample, and the peripheral blood mononuclear cells from that sample were used for TCR beta sequencing. Genomic DNA was extracted from the blood cell samples with the Qiagen DNeasy Blood Extraction Kit. CDR1 and CDR2 were assigned from the germline V gene as SNHLY and FYNNEI. Inclusive of the bounding cysteine and phenylalanine, the CDR3 is 14 residues long. The kept DNA is CDR3 alone, 42 bases in frame from the first base. V loses 5 bases at its end and J loses 4 bases; junction bases beyond the gene matches: 6.

The rearrangement joined TRBV2 to TRBJ2-5; 8 bases in the junction line up with TRBD1. Sequencing input: PBMCs. The sequence was obtained from a boy younger than 18 in good health and CMV-seronegative. The CDR3 reads CASSLPTGGETQYF. The DNA sequence follows: TGTGCCAGCAGTCTACCCACAGGGGGAGAGACCCAGTACTTC.